These T cell receptor beta chains were read from a single sample in a study of T cell responses to AZD1222 COVID-19 vaccine. This table comes from immunoSEQ multiplex PCR, and its TCRdb copy is limited to in-frame clones, with some not included. The data show 120,000 to 150,000 clones, around 88% seen once. The source material was peripheral blood, sampled on day 0 of MenACWY control vaccination. Every receptor here comes from an adult in good health. Each CDR3 is given with its conserved first and last residue. The D gene is left open where the match is weak. Part of the rows lack a size; the others show once, few, many or a class for expanded clones.

v_gene: TRBV4-3
abundance: NA
d_gene: NA
j_gene: TRBJ2-5
CDR3aa: CASSHLDRQETQYF
CDR3nt: TGCGCCAGCAGCCACCTCGACAGGCAAGAGACCCAGTACTTC

v_gene: TRBV11-2
abundance: NA
d_gene: NA
j_gene: TRBJ2-7
CDR3aa: CASSSLGGRGYEQYF
CDR3nt: TGTGCCAGCAGCTCGCTGGGGGGTAGGGGATACGAGCAGTACTTC

v_gene: TRBV3-1/TRBV3-2
abundance: NA
d_gene: NA
j_gene: TRBJ1-3
CDR3aa: CASSRRTYGNTIYF
CDR3nt: TGTGCCAGCAGCCGCCGAACATATGGAAACACCATATATTTT

v_gene: TRBV7-2
abundance: NA
d_gene: TRBD2
j_gene: TRBJ2-7
CDR3aa: CASSIVGRGGFYEQYF
CDR3nt: TGTGCCAGCAGCATCGTGGGGAGGGGAGGGTTTTACGAGCAGTACTTC

v_gene: TRBV7-6
abundance: NA
d_gene: NA
j_gene: TRBJ2-1
CDR3aa: CASSLKGQEYNEQFF
CDR3nt: TGTGCCAGCAGCTTAAAGGGACAAGAATACAATGAGCAGTTCTTC

v_gene: TRBV3-1/TRBV3-2
abundance: once
d_gene: TRBD2
j_gene: TRBJ2-1
CDR3aa: CASSQVIQAGAQFF
CDR3nt: TGTGCCAGCAGCCAAGTAATACAAGCGGGGGCGCAGTTCTTC

v_gene: TRBV5-1
abundance: NA
d_gene: TRBD2
j_gene: TRBJ2-1
CDR3aa: CASSLFSGPYNEQFF
CDR3nt: TGCGCCAGCAGCTTATTTAGCGGGCCCTACAATGAGCAGTTCTTC

v_gene: TRBV24-1
abundance: few
d_gene: NA
j_gene: TRBJ1-4
CDR3aa: CATSDNTAGGEKLFF
CDR3nt: TGTGCCACCAGTGATAACACAGCGGGCGGGGAAAAACTGTTTTTT

v_gene: TRBV5-6
abundance: NA
d_gene: NA
j_gene: TRBJ2-7
CDR3aa: CASYSTRSYEQYF
CDR3nt: TGTGCCAGTTACTCGACGAGGTCTTACGAGCAGTACTTC

v_gene: TRBV5-6
abundance: few
d_gene: NA
j_gene: TRBJ1-1
CDR3aa: CASSLQGEAFF
CDR3nt: TGTGCCAGCAGCTTACAGGGTGAAGCTTTCTTT

v_gene: TRBV3-1/TRBV3-2
abundance: once
d_gene: TRBD2
j_gene: TRBJ2-3
CDR3aa: CASSRRGATSGRATDTQYF
CDR3nt: TGTGCCAGCAGCCGTCGGGGGGCTACTAGCGGGAGGGCTACAGATACGCAGTATTTT

v_gene: TRBV28
abundance: NA
d_gene: NA
j_gene: TRBJ1-2
CDR3aa: CASSLKGARGSLDYGYTF
CDR3nt: TGTGCCAGCAGTTTAAAAGGGGCTAGGGGCTCATTGGACTATGGCTACACCTTC

v_gene: TRBV5-4
abundance: NA
d_gene: NA
j_gene: TRBJ1-1
CDR3aa: CASSVYLNTEAFF
CDR3nt: TGTGCCAGCAGCGTGTACTTGAACACTGAAGCTTTCTTT

v_gene: TRBV6-5
abundance: NA
d_gene: TRBD1
j_gene: TRBJ1-1
CDR3aa: CASSWTGATEAFF
CDR3nt: TGTGCCAGCAGCTGGACAGGGGCCACTGAAGCTTTCTTT

v_gene: TRBV28
abundance: NA
d_gene: TRBD2
j_gene: TRBJ2-7
CDR3aa: CASATGLDLYEQYF
CDR3nt: TGTGCCAGCGCCACGGGACTAGACCTCTACGAGCAGTACTTC

v_gene: TRBV27
abundance: NA
d_gene: TRBD1
j_gene: TRBJ1-4
CDR3aa: CASSSKTGVNEKLFF
CDR3nt: TGTGCCAGCAGTTCGAAGACAGGGGTTAATGAAAAACTGTTTTTT

v_gene: TRBV24-1
abundance: NA
d_gene: TRBD1
j_gene: TRBJ1-2
CDR3aa: CATSDEDRGNYGYTF
CDR3nt: TGTGCCACCAGTGATGAAGACAGGGGGAACTATGGCTACACCTTC

v_gene: TRBV12-3/TRBV12-4
abundance: NA
d_gene: NA
j_gene: TRBJ1-1
CDR3aa: CASSMKPGTEAFF
CDR3nt: TGTGCCAGCAGCATGAAACCGGGGACTGAAGCTTTCTTT

v_gene: TRBV7-3
abundance: few
d_gene: NA
j_gene: TRBJ1-1
CDR3aa: CASSLMRNTEAFF
CDR3nt: TGTGCCAGCAGCTTAATGCGGAACACTGAAGCTTTCTTT

v_gene: TRBV4-1
abundance: NA
d_gene: TRBD1
j_gene: TRBJ1-5
CDR3aa: CASSQGTNRGGGQPQHF
CDR3nt: TGCGCCAGCAGCCAAGGAACGAACAGGGGAGGAGGTCAGCCCCAGCATTTT

v_gene: TRBV4-1
abundance: NA
d_gene: NA
j_gene: TRBJ1-1
CDR3aa: CASSQDSTSYPTEAFF
CDR3nt: TGCGCCAGCAGCCAAGATTCAACTTCTTATCCCACTGAAGCTTTCTTT

v_gene: TRBV6-6
abundance: NA
d_gene: TRBD2
j_gene: TRBJ2-1
CDR3aa: CASSYGSSGGSNEQFF
CDR3nt: TGTGCCAGCAGTTACGGTTCTAGCGGGGGGTCTAATGAGCAGTTCTTC

v_gene: TRBV7-8
abundance: NA
d_gene: NA
j_gene: TRBJ1-5
CDR3aa: CASSAYSNQPQHF
CDR3nt: TGTGCCAGCAGCGCATATAGCAATCAGCCCCAGCATTTT

v_gene: TRBV3-1/TRBV3-2
abundance: NA
d_gene: NA
j_gene: TRBJ1-1
CDR3aa: CASSQDLRVAEAFF
CDR3nt: TGTGCCAGCAGCCAAGATCTTAGGGTCGCTGAAGCTTTCTTT

v_gene: TRBV18
abundance: NA
d_gene: NA
j_gene: TRBJ1-1
CDR3aa: CASSPPSLHLNTEAFF
CDR3nt: TGTGCCAGCTCACCACCGAGTTTACACCTGAACACTGAAGCTTTCTTT

v_gene: TRBV2
abundance: NA
d_gene: TRBD1
j_gene: TRBJ2-1
CDR3aa: CATATGSGNEQFF
CDR3nt: TGTGCCACCGCGACAGGGTCTGGAAATGAGCAGTTCTTC

v_gene: TRBV19
abundance: NA
d_gene: NA
j_gene: TRBJ1-5
CDR3aa: CASSMRENSNQPQHF
CDR3nt: TGTGCCAGTAGTATGAGGGAGAATAGCAATCAGCCCCAGCATTTT

v_gene: TRBV19
abundance: NA
d_gene: TRBD1
j_gene: TRBJ2-3
CDR3aa: CASSIVGGGTDTQYF
CDR3nt: TGTGCCAGTAGTATAGTAGGGGGCGGCACAGATACGCAGTATTTT

v_gene: TRBV18
abundance: NA
d_gene: NA
j_gene: TRBJ1-3
CDR3aa: CASSPTGFNRNTIYF
CDR3nt: TGTGCCAGCTCACCAACAGGGTTCAATCGAAACACCATATATTTT

v_gene: TRBV2
abundance: NA
d_gene: NA
j_gene: TRBJ1-2
CDR3aa: CASSDRGGAGYGYTF
CDR3nt: TGTGCCAGCAGTGACCGGGGAGGGGCAGGATATGGCTACACCTTC

v_gene: TRBV6-5
abundance: NA
d_gene: NA
j_gene: TRBJ2-7
CDR3aa: CASSFNSYEQYF
CDR3nt: TGTGCCAGCAGCTTTAACTCCTACGAGCAGTACTTC

v_gene: TRBV4-3
abundance: NA
d_gene: NA
j_gene: TRBJ2-1
CDR3aa: CASSQENEQFF
CDR3nt: TGCGCCAGCAGCCAAGAGAATGAGCAGTTCTTC

v_gene: TRBV5-4
abundance: NA
d_gene: NA
j_gene: TRBJ1-3
CDR3aa: CASSFGQPRSGNTIYF
CDR3nt: TGTGCCAGCAGCTTTGGGCAGCCACGCTCTGGAAACACCATATATTTT

v_gene: TRBV6-5
abundance: NA
d_gene: NA
j_gene: TRBJ1-4
CDR3aa: CASSYQRTDSTEKLFF
CDR3nt: TGTGCCAGCAGTTACCAGAGGACAGACTCTACTGAAAAACTGTTTTTT

v_gene: TRBV25-1
abundance: NA
d_gene: NA
j_gene: TRBJ2-2
CDR3aa: CASSESGGGTGELFF
CDR3nt: TGTGCCAGCAGTGAATCAGGGGGAGGCACCGGGGAGCTGTTTTTT

v_gene: TRBV5-6
abundance: medium-sized
d_gene: NA
j_gene: TRBJ2-5
CDR3aa: CASSLVLLETQYF
CDR3nt: TGTGCCAGCAGCCTGGTCTTACTGGAGACCCAGTACTTC

v_gene: TRBV5-6
abundance: NA
d_gene: NA
j_gene: TRBJ1-2
CDR3aa: CASTAGVSYGYTF
CDR3nt: TGTGCCAGCACAGCAGGGGTTAGCTATGGCTACACCTTC

v_gene: TRBV19
abundance: NA
d_gene: TRBD1
j_gene: TRBJ1-2
CDR3aa: CASNDRDRLYGYTF
CDR3nt: TGTGCCAGTAATGACCGGGACAGGCTCTATGGCTACACCTTC

v_gene: TRBV6-1
abundance: NA
d_gene: NA
j_gene: TRBJ2-2
CDR3aa: CASRRPGDTGELFF
CDR3nt: TGTGCCAGCAGGCGGCCCGGGGACACCGGGGAGCTGTTTTTT

v_gene: TRBV24-1
abundance: NA
d_gene: TRBD1
j_gene: TRBJ1-5
CDR3aa: CATSGPGGEQPQHF
CDR3nt: TGTGCCACCAGTGGCCCAGGGGGCGAACAGCCCCAGCATTTT

v_gene: TRBV16
abundance: NA
d_gene: TRBD2
j_gene: TRBJ2-3
CDR3aa: CASSLLGASGTDTQYF
CDR3nt: TGTGCCAGCAGCCTCCTCGGGGCTAGCGGAACAGATACGCAGTATTTT

v_gene: TRBV7-3
abundance: NA
d_gene: NA
j_gene: TRBJ2-7
CDR3aa: CASSLSDTYEQYF
CDR3nt: TGTGCCAGCAGCTTAAGTGATACCTACGAGCAGTACTTC

v_gene: TRBV9
abundance: NA
d_gene: NA
j_gene: TRBJ2-2
CDR3aa: CASSVGARNTGELFF
CDR3nt: TGTGCCAGCAGCGTTGGGGCGAGGAACACCGGGGAGCTGTTTTTT

v_gene: TRBV9
abundance: few
d_gene: TRBD1
j_gene: TRBJ1-2
CDR3aa: CASSMGTVGGYTF
CDR3nt: TGTGCCAGCAGCATGGGGACAGTGGGTGGCTACACCTTC

v_gene: TRBV24-1
abundance: NA
d_gene: NA
j_gene: TRBJ2-1
CDR3aa: CATSLPGRSYNEQFF
CDR3nt: TGTGCCACCAGTCTACCGGGACGTTCGTACAATGAGCAGTTCTTC

v_gene: TRBV27
abundance: NA
d_gene: TRBD2
j_gene: TRBJ2-1
CDR3aa: CATRFSGRGNEQFF
CDR3nt: TGTGCCACTAGGTTTAGCGGGAGGGGGAATGAGCAGTTCTTC

v_gene: TRBV2
abundance: NA
d_gene: TRBD1
j_gene: TRBJ2-1
CDR3aa: CASSEQQGGYNEQFF
CDR3nt: TGTGCCAGCAGTGAGCAACAGGGGGGCTACAATGAGCAGTTCTTC

v_gene: TRBV4-1
abundance: NA
d_gene: TRBD2
j_gene: TRBJ2-5
CDR3aa: CASSQASPRLAGGPLAETQYF
CDR3nt: TGCGCCAGCAGCCAAGCGTCCCCGAGGCTAGCGGGAGGTCCGTTAGCGGAGACCCAGTACTTC

v_gene: TRBV7-9
abundance: NA
d_gene: NA
j_gene: TRBJ1-1
CDR3aa: CASSSEKTNTEAFF
CDR3nt: TGTGCCAGCAGCTCCGAAAAAACGAACACTGAAGCTTTCTTT

v_gene: TRBV7-8
abundance: NA
d_gene: TRBD2
j_gene: TRBJ2-7
CDR3aa: CASSLVGRGGLSYEQYF
CDR3nt: TGTGCCAGCAGCTTAGTAGGGCGGGGGGGCCTATCCTACGAGCAGTACTTC

v_gene: TRBV3-1/TRBV3-2
abundance: once
d_gene: NA
j_gene: TRBJ1-1
CDR3aa: CASSQENTEAFF
CDR3nt: TGTGCCAGCAGCCAAGAGAACACTGAAGCTTTCTTT

v_gene: TRBV3-1/TRBV3-2
abundance: NA
d_gene: NA
j_gene: TRBJ1-1
CDR3aa: CASSQGLYFEAFF
CDR3nt: TGTGCCAGCAGCCAAGGGTTGTACTTTGAAGCTTTCTTT